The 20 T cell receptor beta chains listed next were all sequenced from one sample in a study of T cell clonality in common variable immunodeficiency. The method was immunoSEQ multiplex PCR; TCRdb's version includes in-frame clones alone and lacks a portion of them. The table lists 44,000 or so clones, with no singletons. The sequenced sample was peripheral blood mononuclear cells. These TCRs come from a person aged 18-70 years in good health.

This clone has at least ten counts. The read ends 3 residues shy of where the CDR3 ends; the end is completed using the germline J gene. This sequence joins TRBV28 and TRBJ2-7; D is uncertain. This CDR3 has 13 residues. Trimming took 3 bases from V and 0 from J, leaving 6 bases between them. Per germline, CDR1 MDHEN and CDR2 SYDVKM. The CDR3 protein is CASSLYNSYEQYF. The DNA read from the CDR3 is TGTGCCAGCAGTTTGTACAACTCCTACGAG. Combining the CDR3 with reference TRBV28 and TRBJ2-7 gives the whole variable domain DVKVTQSSRYLVKRTGEKVFLECVQDMDHENMFWYRQDPGLGLRLIYFSYDVKMKEKGDIPEGYSVSREKKERFSLILESASTNQTSMYLCASSLYNSYEQYFGPGTRLTVT.

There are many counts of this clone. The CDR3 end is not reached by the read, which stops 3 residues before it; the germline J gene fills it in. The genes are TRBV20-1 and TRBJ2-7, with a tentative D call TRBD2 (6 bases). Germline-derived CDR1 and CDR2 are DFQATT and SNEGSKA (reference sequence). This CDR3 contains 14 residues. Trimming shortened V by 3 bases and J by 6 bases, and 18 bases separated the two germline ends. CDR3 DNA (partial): TGCAGTGCTAGGATCGGGGGAGTAGTACGCGAG. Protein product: CSARIGGVVRE. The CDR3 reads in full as CSARIGGVVREQYF.

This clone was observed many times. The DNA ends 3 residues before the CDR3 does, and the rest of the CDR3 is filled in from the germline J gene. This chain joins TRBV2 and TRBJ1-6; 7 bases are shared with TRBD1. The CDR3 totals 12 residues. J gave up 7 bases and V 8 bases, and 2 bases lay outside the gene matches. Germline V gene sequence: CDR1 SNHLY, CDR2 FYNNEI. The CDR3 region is CASDRDNSPLHF. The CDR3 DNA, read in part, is TGTGCCAGCGACAGGGACAATTCACCC.

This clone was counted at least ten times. This CDR3 is CASSYSTARNSPLHF. The sequenced CDR3 bases are TGTGCCAGCAGTTACTCGACAGCGCGAAATTCACCC. The gene calls are TRBV6-2 or TRBV6-3 and TRBJ1-6, with a tentative D call TRBD1 (5 bases). The DNA ends 3 residues before the CDR3 does, and the rest of the CDR3 is filled in from the germline J gene. V was shortened by 0 bases and J by 7 bases, with 10 bases between the two germline ends. The length of the CDR3 is 15 residues. The V gene's germline CDR1 is MNHEY and CDR2 SVGEGT.

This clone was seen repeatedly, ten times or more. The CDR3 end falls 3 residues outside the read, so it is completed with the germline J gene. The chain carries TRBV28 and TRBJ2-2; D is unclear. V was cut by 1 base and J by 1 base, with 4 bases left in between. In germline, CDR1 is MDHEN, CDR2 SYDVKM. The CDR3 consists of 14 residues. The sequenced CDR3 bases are TGTGCCAGCAGTTTATACGGGAACACCGGGGAG. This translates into CASSLYGNTGE. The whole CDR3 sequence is CASSLYGNTGELFF.

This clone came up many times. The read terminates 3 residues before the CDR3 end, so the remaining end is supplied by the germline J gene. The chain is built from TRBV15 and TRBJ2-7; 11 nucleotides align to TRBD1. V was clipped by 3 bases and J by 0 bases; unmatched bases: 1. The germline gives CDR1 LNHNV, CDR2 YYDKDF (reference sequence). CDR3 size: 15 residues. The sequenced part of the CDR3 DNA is TGTGCCACCAGCAGGGGGACAGGGGGCTCCTACGAG. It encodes CATSRGTGGSYE. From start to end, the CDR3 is CATSRGTGGSYEQYF.

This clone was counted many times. CDR3 sequence: CASSISGTSVGEQFF. Partial CDR3 DNA: TGTGCCAGTAGTATATCCGGGACTAGTGTTGGTGAG. J is TRBJ2-1 and V is TRBV19; 8 bases line up with TRBD2. The CDR3 end falls 3 residues outside the read, so it is completed with the germline J gene. In germline, CDR1 is LNHDA, CDR2 SQIVND (reference sequence). V gave up 2 bases and J gave up 9 bases; unmatched junction bases: 9. The CDR3 contains 15 residues.

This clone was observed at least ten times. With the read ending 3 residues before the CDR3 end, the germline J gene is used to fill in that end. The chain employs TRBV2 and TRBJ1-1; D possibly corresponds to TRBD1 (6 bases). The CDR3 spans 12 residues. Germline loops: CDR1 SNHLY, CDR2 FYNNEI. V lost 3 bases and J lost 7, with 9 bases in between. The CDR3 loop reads CASSDRGDEAFF. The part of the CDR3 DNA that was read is TGTGCCAGCAGTGACAGGGGAGATGAA.

The CDR3 loop reads CASSLTTGGDGQYF. The DNA read from the CDR3 is TGTGCCAGCAGCCTAACGACAGGGGGGGATGGT. The V call is TRBV7-2, the J call TRBJ2-4; TRBD1 aligns across 9 bases. The read ends 3 residues before the CDR3 terminus; that terminus is restored from the germline J gene. Germline V gives CDR1 SGHTA, CDR2 FQGNSA. This CDR3 contains 14 residues.

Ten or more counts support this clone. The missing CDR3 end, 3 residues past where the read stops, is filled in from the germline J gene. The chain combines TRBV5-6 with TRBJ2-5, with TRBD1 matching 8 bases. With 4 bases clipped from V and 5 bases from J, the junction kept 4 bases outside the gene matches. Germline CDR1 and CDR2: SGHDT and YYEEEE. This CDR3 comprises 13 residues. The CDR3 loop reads CASSGQGGETQYF. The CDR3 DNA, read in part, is TGTGCCAGCAGCGGACAGGGCGGCGAGACC.

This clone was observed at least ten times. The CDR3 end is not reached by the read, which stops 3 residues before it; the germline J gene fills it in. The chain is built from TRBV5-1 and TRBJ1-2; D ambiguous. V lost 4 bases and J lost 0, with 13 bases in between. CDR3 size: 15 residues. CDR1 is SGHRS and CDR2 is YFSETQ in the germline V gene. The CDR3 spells CASSPLAGANYGYTF. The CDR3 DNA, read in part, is TGCGCCAGCAGCCCCCTCGCGGGAGCTAACTATGGC.

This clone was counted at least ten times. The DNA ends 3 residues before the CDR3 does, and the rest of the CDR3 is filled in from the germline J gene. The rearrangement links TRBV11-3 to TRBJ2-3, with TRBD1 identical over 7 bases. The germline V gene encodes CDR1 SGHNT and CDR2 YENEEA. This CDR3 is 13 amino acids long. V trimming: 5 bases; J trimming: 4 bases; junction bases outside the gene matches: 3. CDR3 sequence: CASSLGTADTQYF. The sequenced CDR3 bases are TGTGCCAGCAGCCTAGGGACAGCAGATACG.

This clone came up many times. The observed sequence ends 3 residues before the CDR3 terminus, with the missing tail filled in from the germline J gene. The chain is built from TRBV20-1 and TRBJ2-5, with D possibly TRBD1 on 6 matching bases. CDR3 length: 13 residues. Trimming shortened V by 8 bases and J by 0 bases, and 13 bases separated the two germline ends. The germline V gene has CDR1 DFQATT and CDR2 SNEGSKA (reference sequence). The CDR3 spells CSNRDIYQETQYF. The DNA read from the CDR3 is TGCAGTAACCGGGACATCTACCAAGAGACC.

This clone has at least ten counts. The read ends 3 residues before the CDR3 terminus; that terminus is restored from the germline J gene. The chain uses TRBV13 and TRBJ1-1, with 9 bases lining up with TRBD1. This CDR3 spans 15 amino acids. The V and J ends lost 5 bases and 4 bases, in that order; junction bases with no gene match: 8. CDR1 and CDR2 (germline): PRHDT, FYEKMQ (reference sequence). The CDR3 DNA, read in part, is TGTGCCAGCAGCCACCAGACAGGGGGGGCCACTGAA. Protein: CASSHQTGGATE. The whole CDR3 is CASSHQTGGATEAFF.

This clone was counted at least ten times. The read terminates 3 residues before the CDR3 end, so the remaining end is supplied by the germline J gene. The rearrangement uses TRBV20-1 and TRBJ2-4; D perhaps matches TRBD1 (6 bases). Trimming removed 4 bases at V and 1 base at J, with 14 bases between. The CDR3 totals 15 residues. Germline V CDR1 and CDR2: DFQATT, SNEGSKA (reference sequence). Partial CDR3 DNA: TGCAGTGCTATGGAGGCGAGGGGGGCCAAAAACATT. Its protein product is CSAMEARGAKNI. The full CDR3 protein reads CSAMEARGAKNIQYF.

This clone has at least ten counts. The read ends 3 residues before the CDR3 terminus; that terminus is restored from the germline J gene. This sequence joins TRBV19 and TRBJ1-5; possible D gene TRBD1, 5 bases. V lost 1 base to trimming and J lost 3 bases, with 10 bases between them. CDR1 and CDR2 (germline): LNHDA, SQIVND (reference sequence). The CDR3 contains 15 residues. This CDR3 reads CASSIGQTVNQPQHF. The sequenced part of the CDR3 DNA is TGTGCCAGTAGTATAGGACAGACCGTCAATCAGCCC.

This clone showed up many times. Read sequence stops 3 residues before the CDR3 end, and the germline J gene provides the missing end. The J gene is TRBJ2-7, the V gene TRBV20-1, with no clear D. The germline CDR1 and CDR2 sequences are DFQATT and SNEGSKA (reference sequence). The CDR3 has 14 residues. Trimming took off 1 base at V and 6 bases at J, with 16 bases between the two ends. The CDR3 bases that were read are TGCAGTGCTAGAGCTATCTCCGGTTCTGGCGAG. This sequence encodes CSARAISGSGE. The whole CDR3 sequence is CSARAISGSGEQYF.

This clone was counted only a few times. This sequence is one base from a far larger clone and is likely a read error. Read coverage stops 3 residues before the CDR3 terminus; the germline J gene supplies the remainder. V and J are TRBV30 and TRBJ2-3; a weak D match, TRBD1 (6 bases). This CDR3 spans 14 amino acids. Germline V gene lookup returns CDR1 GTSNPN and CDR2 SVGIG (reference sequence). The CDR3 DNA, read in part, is TGTGCCTGGTCAACAGGGTCTTTGCAAGAGACG. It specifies CAWSTGSLQET. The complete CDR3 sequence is CAWSTGSLQETQYF. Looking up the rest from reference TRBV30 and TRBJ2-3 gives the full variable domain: SQTIHQWPATLVQPVGSPLSLECTVEGTSNPNLYWYRQAAGRGLQLLFYSVGIGQISSEVPQNLSASRPQDRQFILSSKKLLLSDSGFYLCAWSTGSLQETQYFGPGTRLTVL.

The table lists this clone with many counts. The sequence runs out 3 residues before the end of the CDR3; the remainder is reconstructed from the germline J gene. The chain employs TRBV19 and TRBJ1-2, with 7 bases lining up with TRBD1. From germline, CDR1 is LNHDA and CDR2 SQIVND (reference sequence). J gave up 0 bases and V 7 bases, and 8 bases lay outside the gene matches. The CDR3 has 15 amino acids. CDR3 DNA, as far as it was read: TGTGCCAGTAAGGGACAGTTGGGAGCTAACTATGGC. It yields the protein CASKGQLGANYG. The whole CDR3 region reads CASKGQLGANYGYTF. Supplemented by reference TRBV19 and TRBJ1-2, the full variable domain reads DGGITQSPKYLFRKEGQNVTLSCEQNLNHDAMYWYRQDPGQGLRLIYYSQIVNDFQKGDIAEGYSVSREKKESFPLTVTSAQKNPTAFYLCASKGQLGANYGYTFGSGTRLTVV.

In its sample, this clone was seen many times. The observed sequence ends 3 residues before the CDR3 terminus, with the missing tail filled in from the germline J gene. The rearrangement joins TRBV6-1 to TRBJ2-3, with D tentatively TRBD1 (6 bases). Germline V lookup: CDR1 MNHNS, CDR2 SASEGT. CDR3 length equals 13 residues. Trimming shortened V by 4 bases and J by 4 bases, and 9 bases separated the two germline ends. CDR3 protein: CASSGTESDTQYF. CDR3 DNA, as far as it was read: TGTGCCAGCAGTGGGACAGAATCAGATACG.